This record covers a single TCR beta chain. Its matching antigen is unknown. At one end, the junction sequence differs from germline, possibly due to a read error. The data originate from a study of identical twins. Study-level results: Out-of-frame sharing of TCR alpha in monozygotic twins was underestimated by models. Clonotypes of the beta chain that were abundant in cord blood carried fewer insertions (memory repertoires showed none). The conclusions drew on cross-sectional statistical analysis instead of tracking the same donors.

Unique molecular identifiers were present on cDNA, and template switching added a universal primer site. TCRdb re-analysed the 5' RACE reads in MiXCR, keeping a single row per CDR3 protein. The sample contains around 250,000 distinct CDR3 sequences, approximately 12% of which appear only once. The sample was also linked to a second study, of yellow fever vaccine responses in identical twins.

This sequence originates from a woman aged 18-29 years in good health. The sequenced sample consisted of memory (CD45RO+) T cells sorted from blood.

The CDR3 DNA follows: TGTGCTAGCAGCTCGAGTCGGGCAGATACGCAGTATTTT. Amino acid sequence: CASSSSRADTQYF. The V call is TRBV7-7, the J call TRBJ2-3; no definite D call. CDR3 length equals 13 residues. Germline CDR1 and CDR2: SSHAT and FNYEAQ (reference sequence).